What follows are 7 T cell receptor beta chains derived from one specimen sequenced in a study of glioma-infiltrating T cells after dendritic cell vaccination. Sequenced by immunoSEQ multiplex PCR; TCRdb stores in-frame clones only, minus some. This sample has about 73,000 clones, with over 75% found just once. The sample consisted of blood, taken before dendritic cell vaccination. The receptors originated from a human donor with glioblastoma.

The chain uses TRBV5-4 and TRBJ1-1; possibly TRBD1 for D (6 bases). There are 14 residues in the CDR3. The germline V and J ends were trimmed by 4 bases and 1 base, with 11 bases remaining between them. CDR1 and CDR2 (germline): SGHNT, YYREEE (reference sequence). The CDR3 region is CASSQGQTNTEAFF. DNA of the CDR3: TGTGCCAGCAGCCAAGGACAGACGAACACTGAAGCTTTCTTT.

The chain uses TRBV7-9 and TRBJ1-1; D possibly corresponds to TRBD1 (5 bases). V lost 5 bases and J lost 0, with 19 bases in between. This CDR3 is 17 amino acids long. Germline V gene data show CDR1 as SEHNR and CDR2 as FQNEAQ (reference sequence). This CDR3 is CASSPPLFRTLNTEAFF. In DNA form, the CDR3 reads TGTGCCAGCAGCCCGCCATTATTTAGGACACTGAACACTGAAGCTTTCTTT. The full variable domain, rest sourced from reference TRBV7-9 and TRBJ1-1, is DTGVSQNPRHKITKRGQNVTFRCDPISEHNRLYWYRQTLGQGPEFLTYFQNEAQLEKSRLLSDRFSAERPKGSFSTLEIQRTEQGDSAMYLCASSPPLFRTLNTEAFFGQGTRLTVV.

The chain carries TRBV11-1 and TRBJ2-5; no firm D call. The CDR3 is made up of 15 amino acids. V was pared by 5 bases and J by 3 bases, with 16 bases between. CDR1 is SGHAT and CDR2 is FQDESV in the germline V gene (reference sequence). The CDR3 nucleotides are TGTGCCAGCAGCACATCCACGGTCAGGAAAGAGACCCAGTACTTC. Translation: CASSTSTVRKETQYF.

This clone was observed a single time. The chain combines TRBV6-5 with TRBJ2-3; D possibly corresponds to TRBD1 (5 bases). Trimming left V 2 bases short and J 4 bases short, with 13 bases between. Germline CDR1 MNHEY, CDR2 SVGAGI. This CDR3 is 15 amino acids long. DNA of the CDR3: TGTGCCAGCAGTTACGGCAGGGAACCCCCAGATACGCAGTATTTT. Its translation is CASSYGREPPDTQYF.

The CDR3 region has the DNA TGTGCCAGCTCACCACCGGTTGGACAGGGCACTGAAGCTTTCTTT. Its protein product is CASSPPVGQGTEAFF. The genes are TRBV18 and TRBJ1-1, with TRBD1 identical over 8 bases. The CDR3 runs 15 residues. Germline-derived CDR1 and CDR2 are KGHSH and LQKENI. J was trimmed by 4 bases and V by 0 bases; bases with no gene match: 4.

The chain combines TRBV11-3 with TRBJ1-1; D is unresolved. This CDR3 region has 13 residues. The germline V gene has CDR1 SGHNT and CDR2 YENEEA. Trimming shortened V by 3 bases and J by 3 bases, and 8 bases separated the two germline ends. CDR3 in amino acids: CASSFGGDTEAFF. The CDR3 coding sequence is TGTGCCAGCAGCTTCGGCGGGGACACTGAAGCTTTCTTT. Complete variable domain (other parts from reference TRBV11-3 and TRBJ1-1): EAGVVQSPRYKIIEKKQPVAFWCNPISGHNTLYWYLQNLGQGPELLIRYENEEAVDDSQLPKDRFSAERLKGVDSTLKIQPAELGDSAVYLCASSFGGDTEAFFGQGTRLTVV.

This chain connects TRBV5-8 to TRBJ2-7; TRBD2 is a possible D gene (5 bases). CDR3 size: 14 residues. V was cut by 5 bases and J by 1 base, with 13 bases left in between. The germline V gene encodes CDR1 SGHTS and CDR2 YDEGEE. In DNA, the CDR3 is TGTGCCAGCAGATTATCGGGGAGTTCCTACGAGCAGTACTTC. This gives the protein CASRLSGSSYEQYF.